This T cell receptor (beta chain) was documented in a study of blood T cell repertoires in COVID-19. On the study more broadly: Sample material is recorded as cDNA or gDNA derived from T cells, B-cell-depleted T cells, or PBMCs.

In the authors' workflow: Estimation of nucleated cell counts was performed using reference gene primer amplification. Clones were sequenced by immunoSEQ multiplex PCR, and TCRdb holds only the in-frame ones, with some missing. Clone size and V and J calls were adopted from that table, with D and trimming inferred from the DNA. Here the sample spans fewer than 250,000 clones, about 89% being singletons. Deletions cut 5 bases from V and 1 base from J, with 17 bases between. CDR3 size: 17 residues. Germline V gene data show CDR1 as KGHDR and CDR2 as SFDVKD. The sample consisted of peripheral blood. The clonotype originates from a man aged 60 to 75 who had recovered from COVID-19. The rearrangement uses TRBV24-1 and TRBJ1-5, with D maybe TRBD1 (6 bases). CDR3 coding DNA: TGTGCCACCAGTGGTACAGACCAGGGGCAAAGCAATCAGCCCCAGCATTTT. Amino acid sequence: CATSGTDQGQSNQPQHF.